This T cell receptor beta chain was profiled in a study of T-cell memory formation after mild COVID-19. The study, taken as a whole, reports: Mainly CM and EM harbored the contracting CD4+ clones; mainly EMRA harbored the CD8+ ones.

One entry per CDR3 protein, called by TCRdb with MiXCR from the 5' RACE reads. The sample has approximately 240,000 distinct CDR3 sequences, 15% to 20% seen once. This CDR3 region has 15 residues. CDR1 and CDR2 (germline): SNHLY, FYNNEI. The V and J ends lost 1 base and 4 bases respectively, with 13 bases between them. This clonotype has a handful of counts. The target antigen is unknown. The specimen sequenced was PBMCs or a T cell subset sorted from them (not recorded which). The TCR comes from a man aged 18 to 29 who had mild COVID-19 (a few samples of this study predate the infection). Cell type and time point are not known. The rearrangement links TRBV2 to TRBJ1-2; the D gene is possibly TRBD1 (6 bases). DNA for the CDR3: TGTGCCAGCAGTGAAGACGGCAGGGGAATCTATGGCTACACCTTC. Protein product: CASSEDGRGIYGYTF.